The 32 T cell receptor beta chains below all came from one sample that was sequenced in a study of T cell repertoires in cytomegalovirus infection. These receptors have no known antigen. A single record per CDR3 protein comes from TCRdb applying MiXCR to the reads. The sample yields hundreds of thousands of distinct CDR3 sequences, approximately 29% seen once. The starting material was cultured CD8+ T cells from PBMCs, obtained from culture after CMV antigen stimulation. Receptors originate from a human donor in good health (CMV status not recorded). Some clones in this sample may be carry-over from other donors' samples.

This clonotype came up many times. For the CDR3, the DNA is TGTGCCAGCAGCTTCCCAGGGATGAACACTGAAGCTTTCTTT. This codes for CASSFPGMNTEAFF. The gene calls are TRBV7-9 and TRBJ1-1; a possible D gene is TRBD1 (5 bases). This CDR3 is 14 amino acids long. Trimming stripped 3 bases from V and 0 bases from J, with 8 bases between. Per the germline V gene, CDR1 is SEHNR and CDR2 is FQNEAQ (reference sequence).

V is TRBV7-9 and J is TRBJ1-2, with D perhaps TRBD1 (6 bases). CDR3 length: 17 amino acids. Germline V lookup: CDR1 SEHNR, CDR2 FQNEAQ (reference sequence). The V and J ends lost 1 base and 2 bases respectively, with 17 bases between them. In DNA, the CDR3 is TGTGCCAGCAGCTTAGTAATTTGGGACAATAACAACTATGGCTACACCTTC. Its protein is CASSLVIWDNNNYGYTF.

This clonotype appeared a few times. The chain carries TRBV25-1 and TRBJ2-2, with 7 bases lining up with TRBD1. Germline CDR1 reads MGHDK; CDR2 reads SYGVNS. The CDR3 runs to 15 residues. The V segment lost 6 bases and the J segment 1 base; nucleotides outside the gene matches: 5. CDR3 amino acids: CASSWGQMNTGELFF. In DNA form, the CDR3 reads TGTGCCAGCAGCTGGGGACAGATGAACACCGGGGAGCTGTTTTTT.

The chain combines TRBV27 with TRBJ2-1; 9 bases match TRBD1. Germline values: CDR1 MNHEY, CDR2 SMNVEV (reference sequence). The junction had 4 bases not matched to a gene; V was cut back by 1 base and J by 6 bases. The CDR3 consists of 15 residues. In nucleotides, the CDR3 is TGTGCCAGCAGTTTATGGGGACAGGGCAGCAATGAGCAGTTCTTC. It codes for CASSLWGQGSNEQFF.

This clonotype was counted a few times. The V gene is TRBV12-3 or TRBV12-4, the J gene TRBJ2-7; D is uncertain. This CDR3 spans 11 amino acids. The ends were cut back, 8 bases at V and 4 bases at J, with 9 bases in the middle. The CDR3 loop is CASAQLYEQYF. CDR3 in DNA: TGTGCCAGCGCCCAGCTATACGAGCAGTACTTC.

The CDR3, as DNA: TGTGCCAGCAGCTTGCTCGGGGGGTTTACGCAGTATTTT. This codes for CASSLLGGFTQYF. The chain couples TRBV5-4 to TRBJ2-3; 7 bases are shared with TRBD2. J was trimmed by 8 bases and V by 1 base; bases with no gene match: 4. The germline V gene has CDR1 SGHNT and CDR2 YYREEE (reference sequence). CDR3 size: 13 residues.

The rearrangement links TRBV5-6 to TRBJ1-3; D is unclear. Germline loops: CDR1 SGHDT, CDR2 YYEEEE. Trimming took 3 bases from V and 8 from J, leaving 15 bases between them. The CDR3 totals 14 residues. CDR3 nucleotides: TGTGCCAGCAGCTCAGAGGGATCCGGGGACACCATATATTTT. Protein sequence: CASSSEGSGDTIYF.

A few counts support this clonotype. CDR3 DNA sequence: TGTGCCAGCAGCCAAGATATAACGTTCAGCTCCTATAATTCACCCCTCCACTTT. Translating it yields CASSQDITFSSYNSPLHF. The rearrangement uses TRBV3-1 and TRBJ1-6; D is unresolved. Trimming shortened V by 0 bases and J by 0 bases, and 12 bases separated the two germline ends. CDR3 length equals 18 residues. The germline V gene has CDR1 LGHDT and CDR2 YNNKEL (reference sequence). The variable domain in full, with the rest retrieved from reference TRBV3-1 and TRBJ1-6, is DTAVSQTPKYLVTQMGNDKSIKCEQNLGHDTMYWYKQDSKKFLKIMFSYNNKELIINETVPNRFSPKSPDKAHLNLHINSLELGDSAVYFCASSQDITFSSYNSPLHFGNGTRLTVT.

The chain couples TRBV20-1 to TRBJ2-5; TRBD2 matches at 11 bases. The CDR3 sequence is 19 residues long. V lost 6 bases and J lost 2; bases outside the gene matches: 20. The germline gives CDR1 DFQATT, CDR2 SNEGSKA (reference sequence). CDR3 DNA: TGCAGTGCATCCAACCGAGCTAGCGGGGGGACCCTTTTACAAGAGACCCAGTACTTC. It specifies CSASNRASGGTLLQETQYF.

The chain employs TRBV3-1 and TRBJ1-1, with 9 bases that match TRBD1. V shed 0 bases, J shed 11 bases, and the junction held 7 bases outside the gene matches. The CDR3 length is 14 residues. CDR1 is LGHDT, CDR2 YNNKEL, per germline (reference sequence). CDR3 in DNA: TGTGCCAGCAGCCAAGATGGGACAGGGAAGGGGGCTTTCTTT. Its translation: CASSQDGTGKGAFF.

The chain uses TRBV9 and TRBJ1-2; D may be TRBD1 (6 bases). V shed 6 bases and J shed 8 bases, with 11 bases lying between them. The V gene's germline CDR1 is SGDLS and CDR2 YYNGEE. CDR3 length: 11 amino acids. CDR3 coding DNA: TGTGCCAGCACCAGGGGTTGGGGCTACACCTTC. The encoded protein is CASTRGWGYTF.

CDR3 DNA sequence: TGTGCCAGCAGCCATGAAATTGGGCCGCCCGGCTACACCTTC. Amino acid sequence: CASSHEIGPPGYTF. V gene TRBV14 combines with J gene TRBJ1-2; D ambiguous. Germline CDR1 and CDR2: SGHDN and FVKESK. V was cut by 3 bases and J by 8 bases, with 16 bases left in between. The CDR3 has 14 amino acids.

This chain joins TRBV12-3 or TRBV12-4 and TRBJ1-1; D is ambiguous. Trimming stripped 1 base from V and 2 bases from J, with 11 bases between. The CDR3 covers 15 residues. The CDR3 loop reads CASSLGLIPNTEAFF. In DNA form, the CDR3 reads TGTGCCAGCAGTTTAGGCTTGATACCAAACACTGAAGCTTTCTTT.

This clonotype was detected a few times. The chain couples TRBV12-3 or TRBV12-4 to TRBJ1-4; D is perhaps TRBD1 (5 bases). The CDR3 is 16 residues long. Trimming pared 5 bases from V and 5 bases from J, leaving 18 bases between. CDR3 sequence (DNA): TGTGCCAGCAGTCCAAGACAGATCCTGAGGAATGAAAAACTGTTTTTT. Protein: CASSPRQILRNEKLFF.

This clonotype was observed a few times. The chain carries TRBV6-2 or TRBV6-3 and TRBJ2-7, with TRBD1 matching 11 bases. Germline V gene data show CDR1 as MNHEY and CDR2 as SVGEGT. The CDR3 totals 15 residues. V was pared by 2 bases and J by 5 bases, with 5 bases of the junction left unmatched. The CDR3 DNA reads TGTGCCAGCAGTTACGAAAGGACAGGGGGCCACGAGCAGTACGTC. Translating it yields CASSYERTGGHEQYV.

This clonotype was seen a few times. V usage is TRBV9 and J usage is TRBJ1-1; 9 bases map to TRBD1. J was trimmed by 2 bases and V by 3 bases; bases with no gene match: 8. This CDR3 is 16 amino acids long. The germline gives CDR1 SGDLS, CDR2 YYNGEE. The CDR3 bases are TGTGCCAGCAGCGGGAGGACAGGGGCCGCCAACACTGAAGCTTTCTTT. This encodes CASSGRTGAANTEAFF.

V and J are TRBV12-3 or TRBV12-4 and TRBJ2-5; 7 bases match TRBD2. The V gene end was trimmed by 3 bases and the J gene end by 1 base; junction bases not matched to a gene: 8. CDR3 length: 16 amino acids. The CDR3 reads CASSFRAGVGQETQYF. The CDR3 DNA follows: TGTGCCAGCAGTTTCCGTGCGGGGGTGGGCCAAGAGACCCAGTACTTC.

In nucleotides, the CDR3 is TGCAGTGCTAGAGATCAGAAACAGCCTACCTACGAGCAGTACTTC. It codes for CSARDQKQPTYEQYF. The J gene is TRBJ2-7, the V gene TRBV20-1; no clear D. The germline CDR1 and CDR2 sequences are DFQATT and SNEGSKA (reference sequence). Trimming shortened V by 0 bases and J by 2 bases, and 14 bases separated the two germline ends. This CDR3 is built from 15 residues.

This chain links TRBV12-3 or TRBV12-4 with TRBJ2-1; D not certain. This CDR3 contains 11 residues. V was trimmed by 3 bases and J by 9 bases, leaving 6 bases between them. In nucleotides, the CDR3 is TGTGCCAGCAGTTTTGCGGCTGAGCAGTTCTTC. It codes for CASSFAAEQFF.

The chain combines TRBV6-5 with TRBJ1-1; D remains unclear. Germline CDR1 is MNHEY and CDR2 is SVGAGI. This CDR3 has 14 residues. The germline V and J ends were trimmed by 7 bases and 1 base, with 13 bases remaining between them. The CDR3 DNA reads as TGTGCCAGCAAGGAGGAGGCGAGGAACACTGAAGCTTTCTTT. Translating gives CASKEEARNTEAFF.

This clonotype has only a few counts. The chain has TRBV19 and TRBJ1-1, with a weak D call TRBD1 (5 bases). V was trimmed by 5 bases and J by 4 bases, leaving 17 bases between them. CDR3 length: 15 residues. The germline V gene has CDR1 LNHDA and CDR2 SQIVND (reference sequence). CDR3 nucleotide sequence: TGTGCCAGTAGTCGTTTTCAGGGCGAGGGCACTGAAGCTTTCTTT. Protein sequence: CASSRFQGEGTEAFF.

This clonotype came up a few times. The J gene is TRBJ2-1, the V gene TRBV27; 9 nucleotides line up with TRBD1. Trimming at V came to 2 bases and at J to 2 bases, leaving 7 bases not matched to a gene. Per germline, CDR1 MNHEY and CDR2 SMNVEV (reference sequence). CDR3 size: 17 residues. The CDR3 nucleotides are TGTGCCAGCAGTTTAGATGGGACAGGGCAAACCTACAATGAGCAGTTCTTC. As protein: CASSLDGTGQTYNEQFF.

The chain links TRBV5-1 to TRBJ1-1, with D perhaps TRBD1 (5 bases). The CDR3 runs to 13 residues. In germline, CDR1 is SGHRS, CDR2 YFSETQ. As DNA, the CDR3 is TGCGCAAGCCGGGGGAAGTCGAACACTGAAGCTTTCTTT. Translation gives CASRGKSNTEAFF.

The chain uses TRBV15 and TRBJ2-1; 8 bases are shared with TRBD2. The CDR3 runs 15 residues. Germline V gene data show CDR1 as LNHNV and CDR2 as YYDKDF (reference sequence). After removal of 0 bases from V and 6 bases from J, the junction contained 4 bases not matched to a gene. CDR3 nucleotide sequence: TGTGCCACCAGCAGAGACCGCGGACTAGCCAATGAGCAGTTCTTC. Residues: CATSRDRGLANEQFF.

This clonotype has a handful of counts. The chain links TRBV5-5 to TRBJ2-2, with no clear D. Deletions cut 1 base from V and 2 bases from J, with 12 bases between. Germline V gene lookup returns CDR1 SGHKS and CDR2 YYEKEE (reference sequence). This CDR3 spans 16 amino acids. This CDR3 reads CASSLLLGPNTGELFF. Here the CDR3 DNA reads TGTGCCAGCAGCTTGCTTTTAGGACCTAACACCGGGGAGCTGTTTTTT.

The chain combines TRBV6-2 or TRBV6-3 with TRBJ1-5; D gene unclear. The V gene lost 6 bases and the J gene lost 7 bases, with 13 bases spanning the gap. Germline V CDR1 and CDR2: MNHEY, SVGEGT. The length of the CDR3 is 13 residues. CDR3: CASSAAIRQPQHF. The CDR3 DNA reads as TGTGCCAGCAGCGCCGCGATACGACAGCCCCAGCATTTT.

This chain links TRBV5-4 with TRBJ1-2, with D possibly TRBD1 on 5 matching bases. Germline assignment: CDR1 SGHNT and CDR2 YYREEE (reference sequence). The CDR3 has 12 amino acids. V lost 6 bases to trimming and J lost 2 bases, with 8 bases between them. In DNA, the CDR3 is TGTGCCAGCACGGGGCCCAACTATGGCTACACCTTC. Translating gives CASTGPNYGYTF. Looking up the rest from reference TRBV5-4 and TRBJ1-2 gives the full variable domain: ETGVTQSPTHLIKTRGQQVTLRCSSQSGHNTVSWYQQALGQGPQFIFQYYREEENGRGNFPPRFSGLQFPNYSSELNVNALELDDSALYLCASTGPNYGYTFGSGTRLTVV.

This clonotype was recorded a few times. The V gene is TRBV9, the J gene TRBJ1-2; D is unclear. Trimming removed 5 bases from V and 0 bases from J, with 5 bases in between. In germline, CDR1 is SGDLS, CDR2 YYNGEE. The CDR3 covers 12 residues. Written as DNA, the CDR3 is TGTGCCAGCAGGTTGGCTAACTATGGCTACACCTTC. Translation: CASRLANYGYTF.

CDR3 sequence (DNA): TGCAGTGCTATTCTAGCGGGGGGGCCCTCCAATGAGCAGTTCTTC. As protein: CSAILAGGPSNEQFF. This rearrangement joins TRBV20-1 to TRBJ2-1; 12 bases fit TRBD2. CDR1 and CDR2 (germline): DFQATT, SNEGSKA (reference sequence). CDR3 length: 15 residues. Trimming took 4 bases from V and 6 from J; bases not matched to a gene: 7.

This clonotype was counted only a few times. V and J are TRBV7-6 and TRBJ2-5, with D maybe TRBD2 (5 bases). The length of the CDR3 is 15 residues. The germline V and J ends were trimmed by 6 bases and 2 bases, with 16 bases remaining between them. Germline V gene lookup returns CDR1 SGHVS and CDR2 FNYEAQ. CDR3 loop: CASSRFLAEQETQYF. CDR3 nucleotide sequence: TGTGCCAGCAGTAGATTCCTAGCTGAGCAAGAGACCCAGTACTTC. The full variable domain, in which reference TRBV7-6 and TRBJ2-5 provide the parts outside the CDR3, is GAGVSQSPRYKVTKRGQDVALRCDPISGHVSLYWYRQALGQGPEFLTYFNYEAQQDKSGLPNDRFSAERPEGSISTLTIQRTEQRDSAMYRCASSRFLAEQETQYFGPGTRLLVL.

This clonotype was seen only a few times. The gene calls are TRBV12-5 and TRBJ2-2; D possibly uses TRBD1 or TRBD2 (5 bases each). The V end was cut by 3 bases, the J end by 3 bases, with 8 bases between. This CDR3 has 14 residues. Germline lookup yields CDR1 LGHNT and CDR2 FRNRAP. DNA of the CDR3: TGTGCTAGTGGTTTCGAGGGGTACACCGGGGAGCTGTTTTTT. Protein: CASGFEGYTGELFF.

The chain couples TRBV6-1 to TRBJ2-7; either TRBD1 or TRBD2 may supply D (5 bases each). The CDR3 extends over 16 amino acids. V was cut by 1 base and J by 4 bases, with 17 bases left in between. The germline gives CDR1 MNHNS, CDR2 SASEGT. The CDR3: CASSEELGGIAYEQYF. The CDR3 coding sequence is TGTGCCAGCAGTGAAGAGCTTGGGGGAATCGCGTACGAGCAGTACTTC.